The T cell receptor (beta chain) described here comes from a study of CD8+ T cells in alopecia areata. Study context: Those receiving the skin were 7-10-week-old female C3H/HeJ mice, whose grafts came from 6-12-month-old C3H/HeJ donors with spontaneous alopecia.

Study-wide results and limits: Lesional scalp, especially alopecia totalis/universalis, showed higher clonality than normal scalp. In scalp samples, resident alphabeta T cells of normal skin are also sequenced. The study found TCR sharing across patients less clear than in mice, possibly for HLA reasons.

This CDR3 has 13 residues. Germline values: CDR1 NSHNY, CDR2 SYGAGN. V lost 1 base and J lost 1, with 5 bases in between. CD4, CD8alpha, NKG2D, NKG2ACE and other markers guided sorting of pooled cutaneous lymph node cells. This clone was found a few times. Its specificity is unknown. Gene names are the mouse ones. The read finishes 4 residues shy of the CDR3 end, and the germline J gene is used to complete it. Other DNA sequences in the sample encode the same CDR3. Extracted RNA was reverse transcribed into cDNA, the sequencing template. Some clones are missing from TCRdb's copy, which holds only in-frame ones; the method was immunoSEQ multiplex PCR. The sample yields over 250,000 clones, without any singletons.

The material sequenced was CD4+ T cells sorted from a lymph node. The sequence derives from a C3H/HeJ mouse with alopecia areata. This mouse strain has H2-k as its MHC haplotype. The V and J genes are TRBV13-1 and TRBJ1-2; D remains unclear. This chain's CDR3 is CASSDLGNSDYTF. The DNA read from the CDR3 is TGTGCCAGCAGTGATCTGGGAAACTCC.